The 19 T cell receptor beta chains below were found in one sample sequenced in a study of cytomegalovirus exposure and HLA in healthy donors. The PCR ran on 60 Vbeta and 13 Jbeta primers. Repertoires were generated with immunoSEQ multiplex PCR, while TCRdb's copy carries only in-frame clones and drops some. Of 130,000 to 150,000 clones listed, about four fifths are singletons. Sequencing input: PBMCs. All receptors derive from a female donor in good health and CMV-seronegative.

In this sample, this clone turned up a few times. This chain joins TRBV27 and TRBJ2-7; TRBD2 agrees at 15 bases. In germline, CDR1 is MNHEY, CDR2 SMNVEV (reference sequence). The CDR3 length is 18 residues. V lost 5 bases and J lost 5; bases outside the gene matches: 13. The CDR3 loop reads CASSPNGQGLAGGNEQYF. The CDR3 DNA follows: TGTGCCAGCAGTCCTAACGGACAGGGACTAGCGGGGGGAAACGAGCAGTACTTC.

The gene calls are TRBV7-2 and TRBJ1-5; tentatively, D is TRBD1 (6 bases). V gave up 1 base and J gave up 5 bases, with 12 bases separating them. CDR1 is SGHTA, CDR2 FQGNSA, per germline. This CDR3 is 15 amino acids long. The CDR3 loop reads CASSLVDRSDQPQHF. The CDR3 DNA sequence: TGTGCCAGCAGCTTAGTAGACAGGAGCGATCAGCCCCAGCATTTT.

V is TRBV30 and J is TRBJ1-6; D is undetermined. This CDR3 has 16 residues. Trimming pared 4 bases from V and 0 bases from J, leaving 13 bases between. Germline V gene sequence: CDR1 GTSNPN, CDR2 SVGIG (reference sequence). CDR3 protein: CAWNRDPSSYNSPLHF. The CDR3 DNA is TGTGCCTGGAACCGGGATCCGAGCTCCTATAATTCACCCCTCCACTTT.

This chain uses TRBV7-9 with TRBJ2-2; 8 positions match TRBD2. The CDR3 runs to 16 residues. The ends lost 1 base at V and 5 bases at J; junction bases unmatched: 6. From germline, CDR1 is SEHNR and CDR2 FQNEAQ (reference sequence). Written as DNA, the CDR3 is TGTGCCAGCAGCTTAGGTGGCGGGAGGAGAACCGGGGAGCTGTTTTTT. Residues: CASSLGGGRRTGELFF.

The V and J genes are TRBV10-1 and TRBJ2-1, with 14 bases matching TRBD2. This CDR3 comprises 15 residues. Trimming removed 6 bases from V and 10 bases from J; junction bases left unmatched: 8. Germline loops: CDR1 WNHNN, CDR2 SYGVQD (reference sequence). CDR3 amino acids: CASSDGTSGSREQFF. CDR3 in DNA: TGCGCCAGCAGCGACGGGACTAGCGGGAGTAGGGAGCAGTTCTTC.

The chain is built from TRBV9 and TRBJ2-2, with TRBD2 matching over 11 bases. Looked up from germline, CDR1 is SGDLS and CDR2 is YYNGEE. The CDR3 covers 16 residues. The V and J ends lost 3 bases and 3 bases, in that order; junction bases with no gene match: 4. As DNA, the CDR3 is TGTGCCAGCAGCGCTAGCGGGGGGTTCGACACCGGGGAGCTGTTTTTT. It translates to CASSASGGFDTGELFF.

DNA of the CDR3: TGTGCCGCGGGGACTAGCGGGGGCACACAAGAGACCCAGTACTTC. Translation: CAAGTSGGTQETQYF. This sequence joins TRBV2 and TRBJ2-5; 14 bases fit TRBD2. The CDR3 runs 15 residues. The V segment lost 11 bases and the J segment 2 bases; nucleotides outside the gene matches: 7. The germline gives CDR1 SNHLY, CDR2 FYNNEI.

The rearrangement joins TRBV27 to TRBJ1-1, with D unresolved. CDR1 and CDR2 (germline): MNHEY, SMNVEV (reference sequence). The CDR3 extends over 13 amino acids. The V gene lost 10 bases and the J gene lost 8 bases, with 20 bases spanning the gap. The CDR3 bases are TGTGCCACCGACGAGGAAGAGTTCTGGGAAGCTTTCTTT. Its translation is CATDEEEFWEAFF.

The V and J genes are TRBV10-1 and TRBJ2-7; 8 nucleotides agree with TRBD2. Germline CDR1 is WNHNN and CDR2 is SYGVQD (reference sequence). V shed 0 bases, J shed 2 bases, and the junction held 3 bases outside the gene matches. The CDR3 is 15 residues long. The CDR3 reads CASSESGTRTYEQYF. CDR3 nucleotides: TGCGCCAGCAGTGAGTCCGGGACTAGAACCTACGAGCAGTACTTC.

This clone was seen a few times. The gene calls are TRBV4-3 and TRBJ1-1; unclear D gene. The CDR3 is 13 residues long. The germline V gene encodes CDR1 LGHNA and CDR2 YSLEER. Between the trimmed V and J ends, which lost 6 bases and 2 bases, there was a span of 10 bases. The CDR3 here is CASRRSVNTEAFF. The CDR3 coding sequence is TGCGCCAGCAGGCGGTCGGTAAACACTGAAGCTTTCTTT.

In its sample, this clone was seen a few times. In the same sample, other DNA sequences code for this CDR3. V and J are TRBV5-1 and TRBJ1-2; 7 bases match TRBD1. Germline lookup yields CDR1 SGHRS and CDR2 YFSETQ. J gave up 4 bases and V 3 bases, and 6 bases lay outside the gene matches. The CDR3 contains 14 residues. CDR3 residues: CASSSPGQIYGYTF. In DNA form, the CDR3 reads TGCGCCAGCAGCTCACCGGGACAGATCTATGGCTACACCTTC.

The V call is TRBV6-5, the J call TRBJ2-2; the D gene is possibly TRBD2 (6 bases). Trimming took off 6 bases at V and 1 base at J, with 15 bases between the two ends. CDR1 MNHEY and CDR2 SVGAGI come from the germline V gene. The CDR3 has 16 amino acids. CDR3 amino acids: CASSYRIAVNTGELFF. Written as DNA, the CDR3 is TGTGCCAGCAGCTACCGAATAGCGGTGAACACCGGGGAGCTGTTTTTT.

The chain joins TRBV4-1 to TRBJ2-7, with D tentatively TRBD2 (5 bases). V dropped 1 base and J dropped 0 bases, with 10 bases sitting between them. The CDR3 has 15 residues. Germline V gene lookup returns CDR1 MGHRA and CDR2 YSYEKL. CDR3 DNA: TGCGCCAGCAGCCAAGGCGGGCTTAGCTCCTACGAGCAGTACTTC. As protein: CASSQGGLSSYEQYF.

This clone appeared a few times. The J gene is TRBJ2-5, the V gene TRBV5-1, with TRBD2 identical over 12 bases. In germline, CDR1 is SGHRS, CDR2 YFSETQ. Unmatched junction bases numbered 3, after V lost 4 bases and J lost 5 bases. This CDR3 spans 14 amino acids. The CDR3 DNA reads TGCGCCAGCAGCAGAACTAGCGGGAGGGAGACCCAGTACTTC. The encoded protein is CASSRTSGRETQYF.

The chain employs TRBV19 and TRBJ1-2; TRBD1 is a possible D gene (6 bases). Germline loops: CDR1 LNHDA, CDR2 SQIVND (reference sequence). With 8 bases removed from V and 4 bases from J, the gap between germline ends came to 11 bases. The CDR3 extends over 12 amino acids. The CDR3 sequence: CASSQGIYGYTF. CDR3 nucleotides: TGTGCCAGTTCTCAGGGGATCTATGGCTACACCTTC.

This clone has a single count. The chain employs TRBV18 and TRBJ2-7; 8 bases are a match to TRBD1. Losses at the gene ends were 6 bases for V and 6 bases for J; bases not matched to a gene: 7. There are 13 residues in the CDR3. Per the germline V gene, CDR1 is KGHSH and CDR2 is LQKENI. CDR3 DNA: TGTGCCAGCTCGACCGGGACAGGAGGCGAGCAGTACTTC. It specifies CASSTGTGGEQYF.

The chain links TRBV7-9 to TRBJ2-6; no definite D call. This CDR3 comprises 15 residues. The germline V and J ends were trimmed by 3 bases and 0 bases, with 6 bases remaining between them. The germline V gene has CDR1 SEHNR and CDR2 FQNEAQ (reference sequence). Here the CDR3 reads CASSLFNSGANVLTF. Here the CDR3 DNA reads TGTGCCAGCAGCTTGTTTAACTCTGGGGCCAACGTCCTGACTTTC.

Remarks on this clone: One end of the junction is discordant with germline, which a read error may explain. The gene calls are TRBV7-9 and TRBJ1-2; tentative D call: TRBD1 (6 bases). Germline V lookup: CDR1 SEHNR, CDR2 FQNEAQ (reference sequence). The CDR3 sequence is 17 residues long. Here the CDR3 reads CASSLAGADSVHYGYTF. In DNA, the CDR3 is TGCGCCAGCAGCTTAGCAGGGGCGGACAGCGTCCACTATGGCTACACCTTC.

Turning to this clone: The identical CDR3 is also encoded by other nucleotide sequences in the sample. The genes are TRBV28 and TRBJ2-7, with D possibly being TRBD1 (6 bases). The ends were cut back, 3 bases at V and 4 bases at J, with 7 bases in the middle. The CDR3 loop spans 12 amino acids. CDR1 and CDR2 (germline): MDHEN, SYDVKM. CDR3: CASSLTGYEQYF. The CDR3 DNA follows: TGTGCCAGCAGTTTGACAGGATACGAGCAGTACTTC.